The text below deals with one T cell receptor (beta chain). Its antigen has not been determined. Base qualities were left out, and no much larger clone turns up one base away. Library creation used PCR. These reads were obtained on an Illumina HiSeq 2500. TCR libraries were prepared with molecular barcoding, using unique molecular identifiers to normalize TCRbeta repertoire quantification. TCRdb reran the public reads through fastp at Q25 and MiXCR, keeping productive beta chains. Rows are combined by CDR3 protein, so each entry shows the most common genes and DNA. This sample lists 440,000 or so distinct CDR3 sequences; around two fifths were detected once. The ten largest clones capture approximately 30% of the sample. In the germline V gene, CDR1 corresponds to SGHAT and CDR2 to FQNNGV. V is shortened by 5 bases, J by 4 bases, and the region joining them spans 11 bases. The CDR3 sequence holds 13 residues, the cysteine and phenylalanine included. The entry retains the CDR3 DNA only, 39 bases that are in frame from base 1.

Per the publication, the treatment or condition label means: allogeneic hematopoietic cell transplantation with graft depleted of TCRalphabeta T cells and CD19 B cells. TCRalphabeta/CD19-depleted allogeneic hematopoietic cell grafts were given to the transplant recipients, all of whom were children. This entry comes from a study of T-cell reconstitution after alpha-beta-depleted transplantation in children (dated by TCRdb to the mid-2010s). Broadly, across the study: T-cell immune reconstitution after TCRalphabeta/CD19-depleted allogeneic hematopoietic cell transplantation in children was quantitatively tracked in the study by means of TCR repertoire profiling.

Summary of the overall study and its limitations: About two months after transplant, the apparently early recovery of alphabetaT-cell counts reportedly depended on just several hundred clones that had expanded rapidly and came from non-depleted graft cells. The high TCRbeta diversity at day 60 in some patients was ascribed to recipient T cells and intrathymic progenitors that had survived conditioning. Over the following months the frequencies of hyperexpanded clones went down, and after one year T-cell counts and TCRbeta diversity were mostly credited to newly produced T cells.

This receptor was identified in a girl aged 2 to 9 with aplastic anemia, due to receive a stem cell transplant. Sample: PBMCs, taken before TCRalphabeta/CD19-depleted stem cell transplant. The chain was built from TRBV11-2 and TRBJ2-5, and perhaps TRBD2 as D gene, on 5 matching bases. The nucleotide sequence reads as follows: TGTGCCAGCAGCCCTCTAGCAGGAGAGACCCAGTACTTC. The encoded protein is CASSPLAGETQYF.